Below, one T cell receptor (beta chain) is given with its context. This table comes from immunoSEQ multiplex PCR, and its TCRdb copy is limited to in-frame clones, with some not included. Here the sample spans roughly 26,000 clones, roughly nine tenths being singletons. The sample belongs to a study of T cells in localized non-small cell lung cancer. The germline V gene has CDR1 SEHNR and CDR2 FQNEAQ (reference sequence). The CDR3 is 13 residues long. Trimming took off 5 bases at V and 3 bases at J, with 10 bases between the two ends. This receptor was taken from a female donor aged 60 or older with stage II squamous cell lung carcinoma. The chain links TRBV7-9 to TRBJ1-1; possibly TRBD1 for D (6 bases). The source material was peripheral blood, sampled before any cancer treatment. CDR3 amino acids: CASSDGGHTEAFF. The CDR3 region has the DNA TGTGCCAGCAGCGACGGGGGCCACACTGAAGCTTTCTTT.